This TCR beta chain came from a study of blood T cell repertoires in COVID-19. The data were produced by immunoSEQ multiplex PCR, yet TCRdb's version contains in-frame clones alone and is incomplete. The sample lists 110,000 to 150,000 clones; 70% to 90% were seen once. Trimming left V 6 bases short and J 5 bases short, with 11 bases between. The germline CDR1 and CDR2 sequences are MRHNA and SNTAGT. This CDR3 is built from 14 residues. Sequences were obtained from peripheral blood. The sequence was collected from a human donor in a cohort sampled during active COVID-19. V gene TRBV6-4 combines with J gene TRBJ1-6; weak D call: TRBD1 (6 bases). The CDR3 DNA reads as TGTGCCAGCAGGCCTCAGGGGAATAATTCACCCCTCCACTTT. Residues: CASRPQGNNSPLHF.